Listed here are 2 T cell receptor beta chains from one sample, sequenced in a study of blood T cell repertoires in COVID-19. Clones were sequenced by immunoSEQ multiplex PCR, and TCRdb holds only the in-frame ones, with some missing. This table holds 90,000 to 120,000 clones, more than 70% found once. The sequenced material came from peripheral blood. These TCRs come from a man in his fifties with active or convalescent COVID-19.

The V call is TRBV6-6, the J call TRBJ1-1; 7 bases are a match to TRBD1. V shed 0 bases and J 5 bases; nucleotides not matched to a gene: 0. Germline CDR1 is MNHNY and CDR2 is SVGAGI (reference sequence). The CDR3 runs 13 residues. CDR3 sequence reads: CASSYSTGTEAFF. The CDR3 region has the DNA TGTGCCAGCAGTTACTCGACAGGGACTGAAGCTTTCTTT.

V gene TRBV5-1 combines with J gene TRBJ2-7, with D perhaps matching TRBD1 (6 bases). V gave up 4 bases and J gave up 0 bases, with 11 bases separating them. The CDR3 loop spans 14 amino acids. CDR1 SGHRS and CDR2 YFSETQ come from the germline V gene. The CDR3 sequence: CASSPQGLSYEQYF. CDR3 nucleotides: TGCGCCAGCAGCCCACAGGGTCTCTCCTACGAGCAGTACTTC.